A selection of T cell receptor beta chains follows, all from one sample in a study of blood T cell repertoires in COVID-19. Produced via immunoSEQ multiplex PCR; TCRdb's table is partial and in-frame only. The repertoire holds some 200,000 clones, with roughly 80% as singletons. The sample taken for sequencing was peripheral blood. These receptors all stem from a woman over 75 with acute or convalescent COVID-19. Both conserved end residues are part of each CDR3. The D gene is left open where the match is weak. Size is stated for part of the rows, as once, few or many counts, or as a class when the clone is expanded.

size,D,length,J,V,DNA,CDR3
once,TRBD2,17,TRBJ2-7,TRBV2,TGTGCCAGCAACGGGGGGACCCCTACGTCAAGGGCCTACGAGCAGTACTTC,CASNGGTPTSRAYEQYF
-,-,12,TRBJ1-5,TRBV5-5,TGTGCCAGCATCCAGACTAATCAGCCCCAGCATTTT,CASIQTNQPQHF
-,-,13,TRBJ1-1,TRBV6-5,TGTGCCAGCAGTTACTCGAGCGGGTATAATGCTTTCTTT,CASSYSSGYNAFF
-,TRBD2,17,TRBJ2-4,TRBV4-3,TGCGCCAGCAGCCAAGATGCGGGGGGGCCGTTTCCGAACATTCAGTACTTC,CASSQDAGGPFPNIQYF
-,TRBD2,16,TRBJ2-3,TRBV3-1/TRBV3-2,TGTGCCAGCAGCCAATCAGCGGGGGGTCCCTCGGATACGCAGTATTTT,CASSQSAGGPSDTQYF
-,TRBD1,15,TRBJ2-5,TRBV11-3,TGTGCCAGCAGCTATGGGACAGGGAGGCAAGAGACCCAGTACTTC,CASSYGTGRQETQYF
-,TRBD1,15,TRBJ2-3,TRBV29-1,TGCAGCGTTGAGAGAGATGGACAGGCCACAGATACGCAGTATTTT,CSVERDGQATDTQYF
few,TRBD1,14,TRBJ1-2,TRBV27,TGTGCCAGCAGTTCACGACAGGGGTGGGGTGGCTACACCTTC,CASSSRQGWGGYTF
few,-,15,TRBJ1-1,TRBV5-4,TGTGCCAGCAGCTTCGGCAGCGCCATGAACACTGAAGCTTTCTTT,CASSFGSAMNTEAFF
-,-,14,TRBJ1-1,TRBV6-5,TGTGCCAGCAGTTACGGGCCCGGCTTGGGTGAAGCTTTCTTT,CASSYGPGLGEAFF
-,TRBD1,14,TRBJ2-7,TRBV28,TGTGCCAGCAACTTACAGGGGGCTTCCTACGAGCAGTACTTC,CASNLQGASYEQYF
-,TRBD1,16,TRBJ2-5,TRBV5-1,TGCGCCAGCAGCTTGGATGGACAGGGGGCTGGGGAGACCCAGTACTTC,CASSLDGQGAGETQYF
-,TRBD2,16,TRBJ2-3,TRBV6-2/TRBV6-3,TGTGCCAGCAGTTCCCGGACTAGCGGGGGGGTTGATACGCAGTATTTT,CASSSRTSGGVDTQYF
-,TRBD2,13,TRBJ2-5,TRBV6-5,TGTGCCAGCAGTCCCGGGACTAGCGTGACCCAGTACTTC,CASSPGTSVTQYF
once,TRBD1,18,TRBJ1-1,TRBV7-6,TGTGCCAGCAGCTTAGCGGGCGGCAGGGGGCGAACGAACACTGAAGCTTTCTTT,CASSLAGGRGRTNTEAFF
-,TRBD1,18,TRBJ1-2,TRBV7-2,TGTGCCAGCAGCTTAGGGGCTCGGAGAGGACAGGGGAACTATGGCTACACCTTC,CASSLGARRGQGNYGYTF
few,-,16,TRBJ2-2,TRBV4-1,TGCGCCAGCAGCCAAGGTTTGACTACGGGGACCGGGGAGCTGTTTTTT,CASSQGLTTGTGELFF
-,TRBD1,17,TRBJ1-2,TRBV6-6,TGTGCCAGCAGTCGAACCCCGGGACAGGGGGCCTTCAAGGGCTACACCTTC,CASSRTPGQGAFKGYTF
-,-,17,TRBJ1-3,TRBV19,TGTGCCAGTAGTATTAATCAGTCGCCGTTCTCTGGAAACACCATATATTTT,CASSINQSPFSGNTIYF
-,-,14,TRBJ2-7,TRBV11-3,TGTGCCAGCAGCTTAGGGGCCGCTAACGACGAGCAGTACTTC,CASSLGAANDEQYF
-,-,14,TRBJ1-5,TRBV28,TGTGCCAGCAGTTTAGCACAGGGTGATCAGCCCCAGCATTTT,CASSLAQGDQPQHF
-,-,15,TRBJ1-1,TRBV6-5,TGTGCCAGCAGTTACTCTGGCAGACTAGGGACTGAAGCTTTCTTT,CASSYSGRLGTEAFF
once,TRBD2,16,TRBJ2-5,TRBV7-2,TGTGCCAGCAGCTTCCCTAGCGGGGGGGTCGAAGAGACCCAGTACTTC,CASSFPSGGVEETQYF
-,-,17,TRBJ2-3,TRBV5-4,TGTGCCAGCAGCTTGGCCTACGGGGGGCCGGCCGTGGATACGCAGTATTTT,CASSLAYGGPAVDTQYF
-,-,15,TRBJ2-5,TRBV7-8,TGTGCCAGCAGCCCAGCGGACAGATACCAAGAGACCCAGTACTTC,CASSPADRYQETQYF
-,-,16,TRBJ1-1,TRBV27,TGTGCCAGCAGTTTACCCCACGGGACACTCAAGACTGAAGCTTTCTTT,CASSLPHGTLKTEAFF
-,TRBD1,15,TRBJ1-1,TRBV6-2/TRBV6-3,TGTGCCAGCAGTTCCCCACAGGGGTCGGGAACTGAAGCTTTCTTT,CASSSPQGSGTEAFF
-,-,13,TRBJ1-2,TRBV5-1,TGCGCCAGCAGCGGGCAGATTTCCTATGGCTACACCTTC,CASSGQISYGYTF
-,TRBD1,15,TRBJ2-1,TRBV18,TGTGCCAGCTCACCTCCCGGGACAGGGGGAAATGAGCAGTTCTTC,CASSPPGTGGNEQFF
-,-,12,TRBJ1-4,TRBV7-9,TGTGCCAGCAGCTGGGCGAATGAAAAACTGTTTTTT,CASSWANEKLFF
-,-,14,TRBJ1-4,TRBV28,TGTGCCAGCAGTTTTCGTCCCACGCGGGAAAAACTGTTTTTT,CASSFRPTREKLFF
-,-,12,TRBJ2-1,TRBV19,TGTGCCAGTAGTACCCACTACAATGAGCAGTTCTTC,CASSTHYNEQFF
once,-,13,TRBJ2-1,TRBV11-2,TGTGCCAGCAGCTTAGCTGGCATCAATGAGCAGTTCTTC,CASSLAGINEQFF
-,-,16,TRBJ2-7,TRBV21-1,TGTGCCAGCACCGGAGAGATGGCCCGCCGGTTGAACGAGCAGTACTTC,CASTGEMARRLNEQYF
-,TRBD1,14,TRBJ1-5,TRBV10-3,TGTGCCATCAGTGAGGACAGGGTCAATCAGCCCCAGCATTTT,CAISEDRVNQPQHF
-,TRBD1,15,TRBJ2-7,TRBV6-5,TGTGCCAGCAGGACAGGGGCCCCAACGGCCTACGAGCAGTACTTC,CASRTGAPTAYEQYF
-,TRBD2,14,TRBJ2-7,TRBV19,TGTGCCAGTAGTTCACTAGCGGGGGACTACGAGCAGTACTTC,CASSSLAGDYEQYF
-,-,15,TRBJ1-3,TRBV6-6,TGTGCCAGCAGTTTTGAGGACAGCTCTGGAAACACCATATATTTT,CASSFEDSSGNTIYF
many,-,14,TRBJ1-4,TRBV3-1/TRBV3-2,TGTGCCAGCAGCCAAGATACAACTAATGAAAAACTGTTTTTT,CASSQDTTNEKLFF
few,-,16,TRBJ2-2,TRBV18,TGTGCCAGCTCACCTAGGAAGGACACCGTCGCCGGGGAGCTGTTTTTT,CASSPRKDTVAGELFF